This T cell receptor beta chain was recorded in a study of blood T cell repertoires in COVID-19. Study-wide background: COVID-19 samples, acute and convalescent, were from the United States, Italy and Spain. The cDNA or gDNA used as material had been derived from T cells, B-cell-depleted T cells, or PBMCs.

CDR1 and CDR2 (germline): SGHTA, FQGNSA. With 2 bases clipped from V and 5 bases from J, the junction kept 7 bases outside the gene matches. This CDR3 comprises 15 residues. Seattle patients were enrolled while actively infected and followed longitudinally. Authors' data handling: Nucleated cell counts were estimated from reference gene primer amplification. Here immunoSEQ multiplex PCR was the method, and the copy in TCRdb shows in-frame clones only, minus some. The V and J calls and clone size were taken over from that table, and D and trimming were inferred from the DNA. This sample has around 150,000 clones, with approximately 90% found just once.

The material sequenced was peripheral blood. The V and J genes are TRBV7-2 and TRBJ1-2; 8 bases are shared with TRBD1. This clonotype originated in a human donor with COVID-19, enrolled during active disease. The donor label of this sample is uncertain. CDR3 sequence: CASSLRQGARYGYTF. CDR3 DNA sequence: TGTGCCAGCAGCTTACGCCAGGGGGCGCGGTATGGCTACACCTTC.